These 14 T cell receptor beta chains were all obtained from the same sample, sequenced in a study of spatial heterogeneity in lung cancer. The study's findings and limits: One measure, the expanded intratumoral alpha and beta TCR count, tracked tumor mutation counts.

In TCRdb, the 5' RACE reads were re-called with MiXCR into one record per CDR3 protein. The table includes thousands of distinct CDR3 sequences, 9.5% to 15% detected once. The time point is: sample taken at primary tumor resection. The antigens for these receptors are not known. The starting material was lung tumor tissue, obtained at surgery. These receptors all stem from a male donor with early-stage non-small cell lung cancer.

V gene TRBV4-1 combines with J gene TRBJ1-1; TRBD1 is a possible D gene (5 bases). The CDR3 runs 15 residues. The V end was cut by 0 bases, the J end by 2 bases, with 10 bases between. CDR1 is MGHRA and CDR2 is YSYEKL in the germline V gene. For the CDR3, the DNA is TGCGCCAGCAGCCAAGATATGAGGGGCAACACTGAAGCTTTCTTT. It codes for CASSQDMRGNTEAFF.

This chain connects TRBV24-1 to TRBJ2-5, with 8 bases fitting TRBD1. V lost 1 base and J lost 5; bases outside the gene matches: 8. Per germline, CDR1 KGHDR and CDR2 SFDVKD. There are 16 residues in the CDR3. CDR3 region: CATSDLGTGDRETQYF. CDR3 bases: TGTGCCACCAGTGATTTAGGGACAGGCGACCGGGAGACCCAGTACTTC.

By frequency in the sample, this clonotype is large. The V call is TRBV20-1, the J call TRBJ1-1; D possibly corresponds to TRBD1 (6 bases). The ends were cut back, 0 bases at V and 7 bases at J, with 12 bases in the middle. Germline V CDR1 and CDR2: DFQATT, SNEGSKA (reference sequence). The CDR3 totals 13 residues. The CDR3 here is CSARETGANEAFF. In nucleotides, the CDR3 is TGCAGTGCTAGAGAGACAGGTGCTAATGAAGCTTTCTTT.

The chain recombines TRBV25-1 with TRBJ2-2; D gene unclear. The CDR3 runs 15 residues. Deletions cut 8 bases from V and 5 bases from J, with 18 bases between. Germline CDR1 MGHDK, CDR2 SYGVNS. CDR3 region: CASGPPGLDTGELFF. CDR3 nucleotides: TGTGCCAGCGGTCCCCCCGGGCTGGATACCGGGGAGCTGTTTTTT.

This clonotype is categorized as medium-sized. The chain carries TRBV28 and TRBJ1-5; D is perhaps TRBD1 (5 bases). V was shortened by 2 bases and J by 9 bases, with 8 bases between the two germline ends. The CDR3 is made up of 12 amino acids. Germline CDR1 is MDHEN and CDR2 is SYDVKM. The CDR3 coding sequence is TGTGCCAGCAGTTTACCTAGGGGGCCCCAGCATTTT. It specifies CASSLPRGPQHF. Full variable domain (outside the CDR3, taken from reference TRBV28 and TRBJ1-5): DVKVTQSSRYLVKRTGEKVFLECVQDMDHENMFWYRQDPGLGLRLIYFSYDVKMKEKGDIPEGYSVSREKKERFSLILESASTNQTSMYLCASSLPRGPQHFGDGTRLSIL.

J is TRBJ2-2 and V is TRBV18; a weak D match, TRBD1 (6 bases). In germline, CDR1 is KGHSH, CDR2 LQKENI. The CDR3 runs to 16 residues. V was cut by 0 bases and J by 6 bases, with 14 bases left in between. The CDR3 DNA reads as TGTGCCAGCTCACCACCTGGACAGCTGATTTCCGGGGAGCTGTTTTTT. This translates into CASSPPGQLISGELFF.

This clonotype was detected a few times. The gene calls are TRBV29-1 and TRBJ1-2; TRBD1 matches at 8 bases. J was trimmed by 3 bases and V by 4 bases; bases with no gene match: 7. CDR1 and CDR2 from the germline V gene are SQVTM and ANQGSEA. This CDR3 is built from 14 residues. CDR3 in DNA: TGCAGCGTTGTTTTCCCGGGACAGGACTATGGCTACACCTTC. It is translated as CSVVFPGQDYGYTF.

This clonotype occurred a few times. V is TRBV5-1 and J is TRBJ2-5; 9 nucleotides align to TRBD2. CDR1 and CDR2 (germline): SGHRS, YFSETQ. The J segment lost 2 bases and the V segment lost 0 bases, leaving 11 bases of the junction unmatched. This CDR3 is built from 18 residues. CDR3 nucleotides: TGCGCCAGCAGCTTGGCCATCGGAACTAGCGGGTATCAAGAGACCCAGTACTTC. Translated: CASSLAIGTSGYQETQYF.

This clonotype is judged medium-sized (0.01 to 0.1%). The rearrangement links TRBV27 to TRBJ2-5, with D perhaps assigned TRBD1 or TRBD2 (5 bases each). V lost 6 bases and J 3 bases, leaving 14 bases between the germline ends. Germline-derived CDR1 and CDR2 are MNHEY and SMNVEV (reference sequence). The CDR3 runs 14 residues. In nucleotides, the CDR3 is TGTGCCAGCAGCCCCGGGACGCTAGAAGAGACCCAGTACTTC. It yields the protein CASSPGTLEETQYF.

This clonotype was picked up a small number of times. The J gene is TRBJ2-1, the V gene TRBV19; perhaps TRBD1 as D (5 bases). CDR1 and CDR2 from the germline V gene are LNHDA and SQIVND (reference sequence). This CDR3 has 15 residues. V was clipped by 6 bases and J by 7 bases, with 19 bases between them. The CDR3 DNA is TGTGCCAGTAGCCTCCAGGGCATAATAGTTAATGAGCAGTTCTTC. Its translation: CASSLQGIIVNEQFF. The full variable domain, in which reference TRBV19 and TRBJ2-1 provide the parts outside the CDR3, is DGGITQSPKYLFRKEGQNVTLSCEQNLNHDAMYWYRQDPGQGLRLIYYSQIVNDFQKGDIAEGYSVSREKKESFPLTVTSAQKNPTAFYLCASSLQGIIVNEQFFGPGTRLTVL.

This clonotype has at least ten counts. The chain is built from TRBV5-4 and TRBJ2-5; 7 nucleotides align to TRBD1. Germline assignment: CDR1 SGHNT and CDR2 YYREEE (reference sequence). CDR3 length: 14 residues. Unmatched junction bases numbered 2, after V lost 3 bases and J lost 0 bases. Written as DNA, the CDR3 is TGTGCCAGCAGCTCGACAGGGAACCAAGAGACCCAGTACTTC. Amino acid sequence: CASSSTGNQETQYF. The whole variable domain, filled in from reference TRBV5-4 and TRBJ2-5, reads ETGVTQSPTHLIKTRGQQVTLRCSSQSGHNTVSWYQQALGQGPQFIFQYYREEENGRGNFPPRFSGLQFPNYSSELNVNALELDDSALYLCASSSTGNQETQYFGPGTRLLVL.

V is TRBV20-1 and J is TRBJ1-4; 7 nucleotides align to TRBD1. CDR3 length: 14 amino acids. Unmatched junction bases numbered 11, after V lost 8 bases and J lost 5 bases. The germline CDR1 and CDR2 sequences are DFQATT and SNEGSKA (reference sequence). CDR3 sequence reads: CSTRGRLFNEKLFF. CDR3 DNA sequence: TGCAGTACCAGGGGGAGGCTCTTCAATGAAAAACTGTTTTTT.

This clonotype was counted once. The rearrangement joins TRBV10-3 to TRBJ2-1, with D hard to call. Germline V gene sequence: CDR1 ENHRY, CDR2 SYGVKD. Trimming removed 0 bases from V and 7 bases from J, with 7 bases in between. This CDR3 region has 13 residues. CDR3 nucleotides: TGTGCCATCAGTGAGTCGGACGAAAATGAGCAGTTCTTC. Protein product: CAISESDENEQFF.

Judged by abundance, this clonotype is medium-sized. Mismatch with germline at one junction end may stem from a read error. The J gene is TRBJ1-2, the V gene TRBV7-9; 9 nucleotides agree with TRBD1. From germline, CDR1 is SEHNR and CDR2 FQNEAQ (reference sequence). The CDR3 sequence is 15 residues long. CDR3 sequence: CASSLATGGIGGYTF. In DNA, the CDR3 is TGTGCCAGCAGCCTAGCGACAGGGGGAATTGGTGGCTACACCTTC.